This TCR beta chain stems from a study of blood T cells in healthy people across ages (dated by TCRdb to between 2014 and 2016). In the study overall: In model experiments, template switching captured about one uniquely barcoded TCR beta cDNA molecule for every two T cells. The study measured age-related changes in TCR beta repertoire diversity using deep sequencing normalized with unique cDNA molecular identifiers. Donors were grouped into four age groups: young (average approximately 15 years), middle-aged (roughly 37), aged (62) and long-lived (just over 80). To avoid experimental bias, donors of different ages were distributed randomly across sequencing lanes. Two additional independent replicas of 1 million unique cDNA reads from the same blood draw were analyzed for two donors (one aged 18 to 29 and one aged 80 or older). Study-level results and caveats: Conclusive comparison of naive and antigen-experienced compartments was prevented by the profiling of bulk unsorted PBMCs. Estimates of total diversity based on one million sequenced T cells were regarded as lower bounds and as underestimates. The long-lived group showed more naive CD4+ T cells, fewer expanded clones and increased TCR diversity than the aged group, suggesting age selection. A strong correlation was found between observed TCR beta diversity and the percentage of naive T cells measured by flow cytometry. The CMV infection status of donors was not known, potentially confounding age-related changes in expanded clonotypes. Observed TCR beta diversity per million T cells fell roughly linearly with age, and a significant reduction was already apparent by age roughly 40.

Donors were roughly 40 systemically healthy Caucasian individuals from Russia aged 6 to 90 years. Around 10 milliliters of peripheral blood were collected from each donor into EDTA-treated Vacutainer tubes. Ficoll-Paque density-gradient centrifugation was used to isolate PBMCs, with at least 6.5 million per sample. Trizol reagent was used to extract total RNA from the PBMCs, yielding at least 6 micrograms per sample. For every donor, an aliquot of PBMCs went through flow cytometry to measure the percentages of naive CD45RAhigh/CD27high T cells. The CDR3 has 16 amino acids, counting the end cysteine and phenylalanine. Left in the record is the CDR3 DNA by itself, 48 bases read in frame from the first base. CDR1 and CDR2, per the germline V gene, are SGDLS and YYNGEE. The V end loses 1 base and the J end loses 6 bases, and a stretch of 16 bases separates them. Receptor amplification or capture employed 5' RACE. Instrument on record: Illumina HiSeq 2500. The second PCR ran for roughly 7 to 12 cycles and used a J-beta primer mix along with a sample-barcoded 5' primer. A unique molecular identifier was introduced onto each TCR beta cDNA molecule by a template-switch 5' adaptor carrying 12 random nucleotides. Each sample yielded at least 2.5 million CDR3-containing paired-end reads. First-strand cDNA was synthesized from all RNA with the Mint cDNA synthesis kit, primed by a TRBC-specific oligonucleotide. All cDNA was treated with uracil-DNA glycosylase and then went through a first 18-cycle PCR with the universal primers M1SS and BC2_uni_R. Per the authors' processing: Normalization of each sample was performed by random selection of 1 million high-quality reads, each carrying a distinct molecular identifier. Instead of being binned into consensus sequences, reads that shared molecular identifiers were thrown out. MiTCR, run with a Q25 quality threshold and the strictest error-elimination algorithm, handled CDR3 identification, clonotype clustering and error correction. A nonparametric unseen species model with Euler transformation was used to estimate a lower bound on total TCR beta diversity. Clones were called with MiXCR by TCRdb after fastp trimmed the public reads at Q25, and only in-frame beta chains were retained. Duplicate CDR3 protein sequences are folded into a single record with the most common DNA and genes. In this record, the V and J calls reflect TCRdb's handling and not the investigators' own analysis. The sample includes 650,000 to 700,000 distinct CDR3 sequences, with 32% observed a single time. The top ten clonotypes cover less than 20% of the sample.

This clonotype was seen more than once but under ten times. No cognate antigen has been identified for it. Base qualities are missing; no much larger clone stands one base away. Source material: blood. The sequence was collected from a woman aged 80 or older in good health. Donor details come from another sample of the same person, matched by shared clones. The V and J genes are TRBV9 and TRBJ2-2; possibly the D gene is TRBD1, per 6 matching bases. The DNA sequence is given as TGTGCCAGCAGCGTACGAGCAGGGGCTGGCGCCGGGGAGCTGTTTTTT. This sequence encodes CASSVRAGAGAGELFF.